This TCR beta chain stems from a study of blood T cell repertoires in COVID-19 (dated by TCRdb to about 2020). At the level of the whole study: The collaborator samples originated in the United States, Italy and Spain and spanned the acute and convalescent phases of COVID-19. The prospective study material was composed of cDNA or gDNA derived from T cells, B-cell-depleted T cells, or PBMCs. The dataset comprised deeply sampled blood TCRbeta repertoires from subjects exposed to, actively infected with, or recovered from COVID-19. The repertoires were made available in a free public database intended to serve as a resource for research on the immune response to SARS-CoV-2. The samples were drawn from the first 160 participants of the ongoing ImmuneRACE study and from 1,200 or so subjects provided by 6 global collaborators. The sample metadata nearly always contained a de-identified subject ID, COVID-19 status, age in years and sex. Where available, HLA class I and class II types were obtained from metadata supplied by the sample provider rather than from assay-based typing.

Participants in the prospective study were aged 18 to 89 years, lived in about two dozen United States geographic areas, and enrolled through a virtual design. To assign participants to cohorts, the prospective study relied on clinical history that participants themselves reported in a screening survey and a study questionnaire. Mobile phlebotomists in the prospective study collected whole blood, serum and a nasopharyngeal or oropharyngeal swab from every participant. Prospective study participants could optionally give additional blood draws and questionnaires over an approximately two-month period. Blood samples from the prospective study were shipped frozen or at room temperature prior to DNA extraction. In the case of this clone: Its binding antigen is unknown. No much larger clonotype is one base removed from it; base qualities were not supplied.

The immunoSEQ Assay, a bias-controlled multiplex PCR, was used to amplify TCRbeta CDR3 regions from genomic DNA. Per the authors' processing: The number of nucleated cells in each sample was estimated from the amplification of reference gene primers within the assay. To quantify the absolute abundance of each unique TCRbeta CDR3 rearrangement, sequence reads were collapsed and filtered. For each sample, productive Simpson clonality was calculated as the square root of Simpson's diversity index over productive rearrangements. The table was pulled from immuneACCESS by TCRdb, which kept in-frame rearrangements only. Such tables lose some clones; where checked, under half of the loss comes from unresolved V genes, and the rest has no known cause. The V and J calls and clone size were taken over from that table, and D and trimming were inferred from the DNA. This sample gives some 230,000 clones in total; roughly nine tenths of them show up just once. The ten largest make up approximately 3.4% of the sample.

The V end loses 1 base and the J end loses 0 bases, and a stretch of 14 bases separates them. Based on the germline V gene, the CDR1 and CDR2 sequences are KGHDR and SFDVKD. The CDR3 runs 18 amino acids, cysteine and phenylalanine included. CDR3 DNA is the only sequence kept; it has 54 bases, read in frame from the first base. The research as a whole found: Clinical and demographic metadata were provided uncurated, with the amount varying by source and participant.

This receptor was obtained from a woman aged 18-30 years in a cohort exposed to, infected with or recovered from COVID-19 (not recorded which). Sequencing input: PBMCs or T cells enriched from blood (not recorded which). The rearranged segments are TRBV24-1 and TRBJ2-2; TRBD2 could be the D gene, as 5 bases match. This receptor carries the CDR3 CATSDFGPREPNTGELFF. The DNA sequence is as follows: TGTGCCACCAGTGATTTTGGCCCACGGGAACCGAACACCGGGGAGCTGTTTTTT.